This T cell receptor beta chain was recorded in a study of identical twins. Each donor (without exception) was a healthy Caucasian. There are a few counts of this clonotype. Compared with germline, one end of the junction differs, possibly owing to a read error. Unique molecular identifiers were in the cDNA, with template-switch universal primer binding. TCRdb reprocessed the 5' RACE reads with MiXCR, giving one entry per CDR3 protein. The sample lists about 700,000 distinct CDR3 sequences, 6% to 6.5% occurring once. CDR3 length equals 14 residues. Germline values: CDR1 KGHSH, CDR2 LQKENI. This TCR derives from a man between 18 and 35 years old in good health. Sequenced sample: naive T cells sorted from blood. The rearrangement links TRBV18 to TRBJ2-1, with 11 bases lining up with TRBD2. For the CDR3, the DNA is TGTGCCAGCTCACCGGGTAGCGGGAGGGCCGCGCTCCCCTTC. As protein: CASSPGSGRAALPF.